Listed below are T cell receptor beta chains from one sample, sequenced in a study of blood T cell repertoires in COVID-19. The method was immunoSEQ multiplex PCR; TCRdb's version includes in-frame clones alone and lacks a portion of them. Of more than 110,000 clones in the sample, around 82% were seen once. The sample comprised PBMCs or T cells enriched from blood (not recorded which). These receptors all come from a man in his forties with acute COVID-19. Both conserved end residues are part of each CDR3. The D gene is left open where the match is weak.

j_call	d_call	v_call	cdr3_aa
TRBJ2-1	TRBD1	TRBV5-1	CASSQQGASNEQFF
TRBJ2-6	TRBD1	TRBV2	CASSDPDRLPSGANVLTF
TRBJ2-7	TRBD2	TRBV27	CASSLTGGAYEQYF
TRBJ2-3	TRBD2	TRBV6-5	CASKAGVADTQYF
TRBJ1-5	NA	TRBV19	CASSIPGGVGSNQPQHF
TRBJ2-5	NA	TRBV5-1	CASSLGGRETQYF
TRBJ1-6	NA	TRBV7-2	CASSLEAPRANSPLHF
TRBJ2-2	NA	TRBV20-1	CSASPRANTGELFF
TRBJ1-1	NA	TRBV5-6	CASSSVGLTNTEAFF
TRBJ1-1	NA	TRBV28	CASKWTDSPRAFF
TRBJ1-4	TRBD1	TRBV5-1	CASRPTGVGEKLFF
TRBJ2-7	NA	TRBV6-5	CASSSSQGNEQYF
TRBJ2-5	TRBD1	TRBV7-6	CASSGTGTGDGETQYF
TRBJ1-6	NA	TRBV28	CASSLGQGNSPLHF
TRBJ1-6	NA	TRBV6-5	CASSRLENSPLHF
TRBJ2-1	NA	TRBV7-8	CASSHSRHNEQFF
TRBJ1-2	TRBD1	TRBV25-1	CASRGTGTGFNYGYTF
TRBJ2-6	NA	TRBV10-3	CAINAQGTRRSSGANVLTF
TRBJ1-3	NA	TRBV28	CASSLNRVSGNTIYF
TRBJ2-7	NA	TRBV19	CASSPTQAYYEQYF
TRBJ2-5	TRBD1	TRBV5-4	CASSPQGEKTQYF
TRBJ2-3	NA	TRBV24-1	CATSVTGGTDTQYF
TRBJ1-6	TRBD1	TRBV27	CASSSGQGGSYNSPLHF
TRBJ2-3	TRBD2	TRBV5-1	CASSHGLAGGPEDTQYF
TRBJ1-2	TRBD1	TRBV23-1	CASSQSLSPSWDTQGGGYTF
TRBJ1-2	NA	TRBV3-1/TRBV3-2	CASSHNRCFRSNYGYTF
TRBJ2-5	NA	TRBV27	CASSPQTKETQYF
TRBJ2-1	TRBD2	TRBV5-1	CASSLLAGGGNEQFF
TRBJ1-5	NA	TRBV10-1	CASSVARRDQPQHF
TRBJ2-7	NA	TRBV6-5	CASSPSGYEQYF
TRBJ1-1	NA	TRBV3-1/TRBV3-2	CASSQDIMEAGTIF
TRBJ1-6	NA	TRBV21-1	CASSKALLVGRSEDWGNSPLHF
TRBJ1-2	NA	TRBV14	CASSQAGGARYGYTF
TRBJ2-7	NA	TRBV7-6	CASSLDSIYEQYF
TRBJ2-2	NA	TRBV15	CATSRPDPSGDGELFF
TRBJ2-1	NA	TRBV19	CASSIEGGRDEQFF
TRBJ2-7	TRBD1	TRBV7-2	CASSLLGATGDRPYEQYF
TRBJ2-1	TRBD1	TRBV27	CASSLGTGGNEQFF
TRBJ2-1	TRBD2	TRBV4-3	CASSQGTSGSGTYNEQFF
TRBJ2-1	NA	TRBV6-6	CASRYFSNEQFF
TRBJ1-1	NA	TRBV5-1	CASSPSGGDTEAFF
TRBJ1-6	TRBD1	TRBV7-8	CASSSIGIQGADSPLHF
TRBJ1-4	TRBD1	TRBV9	CASSDGTGLTNEKLFF
TRBJ2-1	TRBD2	TRBV27	CASSSLPLLAGFYNEQFF
TRBJ2-1	NA	TRBV3-1/TRBV3-2	CASSQVTPGEQFF
TRBJ1-6	TRBD1	TRBV12-3/TRBV12-4	CASRGDREAPLHF
TRBJ1-1	TRBD1	TRBV10-3	CAISPSRGRRGTEAFF
TRBJ1-1	TRBD1	TRBV24-1	CATSGTGGTEAFF
TRBJ1-2	TRBD1	TRBV6-5	CASSQDRGRMDGYTF
TRBJ1-1	NA	TRBV2	CASSSDSEAFF
TRBJ2-7	TRBD1	TRBV11-2	CASSLGFQGQNRYEQYF
TRBJ2-4	NA	TRBV29-1	CSVVDEAGLAKNIQYF
TRBJ2-5	NA	TRBV19	CASTPYHSGPETQYF